The 8 T cell receptor beta chains reported below all come from one sample, sequenced in a study of blood T cells in healthy people across ages. A second PCR, run for roughly 7 to 11 cycles, used a sample-barcoded 5' primer plus a J-beta primer mix. TCRdb called the 5' RACE reads again in MiXCR, with one record for every CDR3 protein. This sample yields hundreds of thousands of distinct CDR3 sequences, of which about 30% are seen a single time; more than 15% belongs to the top ten. Sequencing input: blood. These receptors were collected from a woman over 75 in good health.

This clonotype was recorded a few times. This sequence joins TRBV30 and TRBJ1-2; no clear D. Germline CDR1 GTSNPN, CDR2 SVGIG (reference sequence). The CDR3 consists of 15 residues. V lost 0 bases to trimming and J lost 3 bases, with 14 bases between them. The CDR3 DNA reads TGTGCCTGGAGTGTACGGTTGTGGCAGGACTATGGCTACACCTTC. Protein sequence: CAWSVRLWQDYGYTF.

Turning to this clonotype: At one end, the junction sequence differs from germline, possibly due to a read error. The chain couples TRBV7-3 to TRBJ1-2; 7 bases are shared with TRBD1. Germline values: CDR1 SGHTA, CDR2 FQGTGA. CDR3 size: 14 residues. The CDR3 region has the DNA TGTGCCAGCAGCACGGACAGGTTTAACTGTGGCTACACCTTC. This sequence encodes CASSTDRFNCGYTF.

The J gene is TRBJ2-5, the V gene TRBV6-2 or TRBV6-3; 7 bases fit TRBD2. The J call may be faulty, since TRBJ2-7 better matches the DNA end. Germline values: CDR1 MNHEY, CDR2 SVGEGT. The length of the CDR3 is 16 residues. CDR3 sequence reads: CASSYSRSGAAYEQYF. Here the CDR3 DNA reads TGTGCCAGCAGTTACTCGAGAAGCGGGGCGGCCTACGAGCAGTACTTC.

The rearrangement uses TRBV5-1 and TRBJ1-3; no definite D call. Trimming took 0 bases from V and 0 from J, leaving 13 bases between them. Germline V gene lookup returns CDR1 SGHRS and CDR2 YFSETQ. The CDR3 sequence is 17 residues long. The CDR3 protein is CASSLGNMGYSGNTIYF. CDR3 sequence (DNA): TGCGCCAGCAGCTTGGGAAATATGGGCTACTCTGGAAACACCATATATTTT.

This clonotype turned up a few times. A read error may produce the germline difference seen at one junction end. The rearrangement uses TRBV2 and TRBJ2-7; unclear D gene. Germline CDR1 is SNHLY and CDR2 is FYNNEI. The CDR3 is 14 residues long. CDR3 sequence (DNA): TGTACCAGCAGTGTCTTCCAGAGCTCCTACGAGCAGTACTTC. Amino acids: CTSSVFQSSYEQYF.

This clonotype was seen a handful of times. A much larger clone lies a single base off, so this may be a read error. The chain is built from TRBV4-2 and TRBJ2-7, with TRBD2 matching over 8 bases. The CDR3 runs to 17 residues. The V gene end was trimmed by 0 bases and the J gene end by 7 bases; junction bases not matched to a gene: 14. CDR1 and CDR2 from the germline V gene are LGHNA and YNFKEQ. In DNA form, the CDR3 reads TGTGCCAGCAGCCAAGAGTTCTCGGGGGGGCCTCAGGATGAGCAGTACTTC. Protein: CASSQEFSGGPQDEQYF.

At least ten counts were recorded for this clonotype. The J gene is TRBJ2-6, the V gene TRBV30; no clear D gene. CDR1 and CDR2 (germline): GTSNPN, SVGIG (reference sequence). The V and J ends lost 7 bases and 4 bases respectively, with 11 bases between them. The CDR3 runs to 13 residues. As DNA, the CDR3 is TGTGCCTATGACGGTTCGGGGGCCAACGTCCTGACTTTC. Translation gives CAYDGSGANVLTF.

The gene calls are TRBV28 and TRBJ2-7; unclear D gene. Deletions cut 1 base from V and 7 bases from J, with 8 bases between. The CDR3 has 12 residues. Germline assignment: CDR1 MDHEN and CDR2 SYDVKM. The CDR3 protein is CASSLLEGEQYF. The CDR3 DNA follows: TGTGCCAGCAGTTTATTGGAAGGGGAGCAGTACTTC.